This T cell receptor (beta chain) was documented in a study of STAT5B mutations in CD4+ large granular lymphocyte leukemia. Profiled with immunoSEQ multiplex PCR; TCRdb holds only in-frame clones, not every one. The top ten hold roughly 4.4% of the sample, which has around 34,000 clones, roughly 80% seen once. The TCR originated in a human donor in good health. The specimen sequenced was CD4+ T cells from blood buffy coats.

Here the CDR3 DNA reads TGTGCCAGCCAAAGTAGTATCATTCAGTACTTC. Translating gives CASQSSIIQYF. The chain has TRBV28 and TRBJ2-4; D call uncertain. The CDR3 runs to 11 residues. Germline CDR1 MDHEN, CDR2 SYDVKM. The V end was cut by 8 bases, the J end by 9 bases, with 11 bases between.